The present T cell receptor beta chain was sequenced within a study of metastatic and nonmetastatic thyroid tumors. TCRdb re-called the PCR reads with MiXCR. The table includes some 23,000 clones, around a fifth detected once. This clone showed up many times. Ahead of thyroid surgery, no patient had received treatment of any kind. V was clipped by 7 bases and J by 0 bases, with 3 bases between them. The CDR3 sequence is 11 residues long. CDR1 is MDHEN, CDR2 SYDVKM, per germline. The sample comprised tumor tissue. The gene calls are TRBV28 and TRBJ1-1; no clear D. The origin of this receptor is a female donor with papillary thyroid cancer or a benign thyroid nodule (not recorded which). Some clones in this sample may be carry-over from other donors' samples. The CDR3 loop is CASIVNTEAFF. DNA of the CDR3: TGTGCCAGCATAGTGAACACTGAAGCTTTCTTT.